Sequencing of this TCR beta chain was carried out in a study of cytomegalovirus exposure and HLA in healthy donors. The study's findings and limits: The listing of 150 to 200 TCR beta chains classed them as cytomegalovirus-associated. Relative to equally common others, HLA-associated TCR beta chains showed greater clonal expansion in a later analysis.

PCR involved 60 Vbeta and 13 Jbeta primers. The assay was immunoSEQ multiplex PCR, and TCRdb's table has in-frame clones only and misses some. The sample holds 120,000 to 150,000 clones, 70% to 80% seen once. This clone was seen a few times. The antigen is not known. Germline V CDR1 and CDR2: SGHRS, YFSETQ. The CDR3 loop spans 15 amino acids. Between the trimmed V and J ends, which lost 4 bases and 3 bases, there was a span of 16 bases. The sample taken for sequencing was PBMCs. The genes are TRBV5-1 and TRBJ2-5, with D perhaps matching TRBD2 (5 bases). The TCR was taken from a man in his late teens or twenties in good health and CMV-seronegative. The CDR3 DNA is TGCGCCAGCAGCGCCGGACTCCGGAGTGAAGAGACCCAGTACTTC. Translated, it gives CASSAGLRSEETQYF.